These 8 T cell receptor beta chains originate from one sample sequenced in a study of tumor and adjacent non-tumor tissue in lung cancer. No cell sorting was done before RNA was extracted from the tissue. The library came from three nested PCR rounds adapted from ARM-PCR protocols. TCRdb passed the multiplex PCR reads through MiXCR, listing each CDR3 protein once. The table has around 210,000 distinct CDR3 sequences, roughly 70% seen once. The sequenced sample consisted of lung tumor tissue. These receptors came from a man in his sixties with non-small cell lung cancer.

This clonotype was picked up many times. The CDR3, as DNA: TGCAGTGCTGCACTGACGGGCCAAGAGACCCAGTACTTC. Its protein product is CSAALTGQETQYF. J is TRBJ2-5 and V is TRBV20-1; D is unresolved. V was shortened by 5 bases and J by 1 base, with 11 bases between the two germline ends. Germline values: CDR1 DFQATT, CDR2 SNEGSKA (reference sequence). The CDR3 sequence is 13 residues long.

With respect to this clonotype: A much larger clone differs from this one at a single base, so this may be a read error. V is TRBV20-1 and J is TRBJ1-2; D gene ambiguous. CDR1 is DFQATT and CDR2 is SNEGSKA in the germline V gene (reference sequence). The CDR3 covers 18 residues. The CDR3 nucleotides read TGCAGTGCTAGGTCCCTGATTTTAAAGACCCTCGAGAGGTATGGCTACGCCTTC. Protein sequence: CSARSLILKTLERYGYAF.

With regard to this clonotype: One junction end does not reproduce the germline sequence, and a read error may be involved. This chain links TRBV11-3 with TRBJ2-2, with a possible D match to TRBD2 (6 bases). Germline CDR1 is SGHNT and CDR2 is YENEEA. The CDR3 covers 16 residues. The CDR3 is CASSSGMLANIGELLF. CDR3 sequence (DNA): TGTGCCAGCAGCTCCGGTATGCTAGCGAACATCGGGGAGCTGTTGTTT.

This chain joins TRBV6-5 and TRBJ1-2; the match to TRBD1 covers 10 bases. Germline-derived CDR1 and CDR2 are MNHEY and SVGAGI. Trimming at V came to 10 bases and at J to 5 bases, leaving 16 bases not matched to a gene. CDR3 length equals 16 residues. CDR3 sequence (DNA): TGTGCCACCAATAAACGGACAGGGGGGGACCGTTATGGCTACACCTTC. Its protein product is CATNKRTGGDRYGYTF.

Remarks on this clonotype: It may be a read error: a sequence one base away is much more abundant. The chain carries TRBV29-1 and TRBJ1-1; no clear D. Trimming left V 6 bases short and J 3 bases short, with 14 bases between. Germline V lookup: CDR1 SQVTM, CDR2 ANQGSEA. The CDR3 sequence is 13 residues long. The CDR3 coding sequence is TGCAGCGTACAACACACAGCGTACACTGAAGCTTTCTTT. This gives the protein CSVQHTAYTEAFF.

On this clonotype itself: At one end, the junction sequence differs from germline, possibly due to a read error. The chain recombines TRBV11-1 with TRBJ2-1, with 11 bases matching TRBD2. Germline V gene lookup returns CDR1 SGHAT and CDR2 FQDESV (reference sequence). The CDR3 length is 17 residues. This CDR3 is CASSLSRLAGGNNELFF. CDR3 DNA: TGTGCCAGTAGCTTATCTCGGCTAGCGGGAGGTAACAATGAGCTGTTCTTC.

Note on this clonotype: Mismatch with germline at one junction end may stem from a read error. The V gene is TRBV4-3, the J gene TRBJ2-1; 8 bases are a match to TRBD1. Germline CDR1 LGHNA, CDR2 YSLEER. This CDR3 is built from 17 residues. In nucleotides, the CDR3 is TGCGCCAGCAACCAAGACAGGACAGGGAGCTCCTACAATGAGCAGTTCTTC. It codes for CASNQDRTGSSYNEQFF.

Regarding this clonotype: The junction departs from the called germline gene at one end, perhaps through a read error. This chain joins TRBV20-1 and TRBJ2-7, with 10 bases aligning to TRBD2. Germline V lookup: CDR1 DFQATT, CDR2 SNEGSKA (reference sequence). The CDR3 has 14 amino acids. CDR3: CSVLTSGFSYEQYF. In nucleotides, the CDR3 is TGTAGTGTTTTGACTAGCGGGTTCTCCTACGAGCAGTACTTC.